These 30 T cell receptor beta chains came from one sample sequenced in a study of blood T cell repertoires in COVID-19. Repertoires were generated with immunoSEQ multiplex PCR, while TCRdb's copy carries only in-frame clones and drops some. The repertoire holds around 340,000 clones, about 86% seen once, with approximately 4.6% in the top ten. The sequencing sample was made of PBMCs or T cells enriched from blood (not recorded which). The receptors derive from a woman aged 40 to 49 with acute COVID-19.

The rearrangement links TRBV18 to TRBJ1-1; weak D call: TRBD1 (6 bases). The germline gives CDR1 KGHSH, CDR2 LQKENI. The CDR3 extends over 13 amino acids. V was cut by 11 bases and J by 0 bases, with 13 bases left in between. For the CDR3, the DNA is TGTGCCGGGTCAGGGGACATGAACACTGAAGCTTTCTTT. Translated, it gives CAGSGDMNTEAFF.

The rearrangement links TRBV18 to TRBJ2-2; 7 bases line up with TRBD2. CDR1 KGHSH and CDR2 LQKENI come from the germline V gene. V lost 6 bases and J lost 2; bases outside the gene matches: 6. This CDR3 contains 15 residues. CDR3 coding DNA: TGTGCCAGCTCGCTCAGCGGGGCCAACACCGGGGAGCTGTTTTTT. Translating it yields CASSLSGANTGELFF.

This clone has just a few counts. The gene calls are TRBV7-9 and TRBJ1-6; possibly TRBD1 for D (6 bases). The CDR3 has 16 residues. Deletions cut 5 bases from V and 7 bases from J, with 18 bases between. CDR1 is SEHNR, CDR2 FQNEAQ, per germline (reference sequence). This chain's CDR3 is CASSQLGGAGNSPLHF. The DNA of the CDR3 is TGTGCCAGCAGCCAGTTAGGGGGGGCCGGAAATTCACCCCTCCACTTT.

The chain recombines TRBV29-1 with TRBJ1-2; TRBD1 agrees at 8 bases. The CDR3 spans 12 residues. Germline V gene sequence: CDR1 SQVTM, CDR2 ANQGSEA. Trimming removed 7 bases from V and 6 bases from J; junction bases left unmatched: 7. The CDR3, as DNA: TGCAGCGGGGAGGACAGGGTCCATGGCTACACCTTC. Its protein product is CSGEDRVHGYTF.

This clone was counted a single time. The chain recombines TRBV20-1 with TRBJ1-1; no firm D call. The CDR3 totals 11 residues. Germline values: CDR1 DFQATT, CDR2 SNEGSKA (reference sequence). The germline V and J ends were trimmed by 3 bases and 6 bases, with 8 bases remaining between them. The CDR3 nucleotides are TGCAGTGCTAGTCACACAGCTGAAGCTTTCTTT. Encoded protein: CSASHTAEAFF.

The rearrangement uses TRBV7-3 and TRBJ2-2; D is possibly TRBD1 (5 bases). This CDR3 has 15 amino acids. V was pared by 3 bases and J by 4 bases, with 12 bases between. Germline V gene sequence: CDR1 SGHTA, CDR2 FQGTGA. The CDR3 protein is CASSFTGHGTGELFF. The CDR3 DNA reads as TGTGCCAGCAGCTTCACTGGACACGGCACCGGGGAGCTGTTTTTT. The variable domain in full, completed from reference TRBV7-3 and TRBJ2-2, reads GAGVSQTPSNKVTEKGKYVELRCDPISGHTALYWYRQSLGQGPEFLIYFQGTGAADDSGLPNDRFFAVRPEGSVSTLKIQRTERGDSAVYLCASSFTGHGTGELFFGEGSRLTVL.

The sample holds one count of this clone. This CDR3 reads CASSSGLTWDYEQYF. The CDR3 coding sequence is TGTGCCAGCAGTTCCGGACTTACATGGGACTACGAGCAGTACTTC. J is TRBJ2-7 and V is TRBV6-5, with D tentatively TRBD2 (5 bases). Germline CDR1 reads MNHEY; CDR2 reads SVGAGI. With 4 bases removed from V and 3 bases from J, the gap between germline ends came to 16 bases. CDR3 length: 15 amino acids.

The gene calls are TRBV5-4 and TRBJ1-5, with D unresolved. Germline V gene lookup returns CDR1 SGHNT and CDR2 YYREEE (reference sequence). The V and J ends lost 0 bases and 0 bases respectively, with 7 bases between them. The CDR3 has 15 residues. DNA of the CDR3: TGTGCCAGCAGCTTGGATGGAGTTAGCAATCAGCCCCAGCATTTT. Its translation is CASSLDGVSNQPQHF. Together with reference TRBV5-4 and TRBJ1-5, the CDR3 gives the full variable domain: ETGVTQSPTHLIKTRGQQVTLRCSSQSGHNTVSWYQQALGQGPQFIFQYYREEENGRGNFPPRFSGLQFPNYSSELNVNALELDDSALYLCASSLDGVSNQPQHFGDGTRLSIL.

This chain links TRBV6-4 with TRBJ1-1; D uncertain. CDR1 is MRHNA, CDR2 SNTAGT, per germline. The CDR3 covers 13 residues. The germline V and J ends were trimmed by 6 bases and 3 bases, with 11 bases remaining between them. In nucleotides, the CDR3 is TGTGCCAGCAGCGCCAGGTCAGACACTGAAGCTTTCTTT. Amino acid sequence: CASSARSDTEAFF.

The chain couples TRBV5-1 to TRBJ1-1, with D uncertain. Trimming left V 4 bases short and J 13 bases short, with 20 bases between. Germline assignment: CDR1 SGHRS and CDR2 YFSETQ. This CDR3 has 13 amino acids. The CDR3 DNA reads as TGCGCCAGCAGCCCAGAGGCGGGTCCCCTGGGTTTCTTT. It translates to CASSPEAGPLGFF. Full variable domain (rest looked up from reference TRBV5-1 and TRBJ1-1): KAGVTQTPRYLIKTRGQQVTLSCSPISGHRSVSWYQQTPGQGLQFLFEYFSETQRNKGNFPGRFSGRQFSNSRSEMNVSTLELGDSALYLCASSPEAGPLGFFGQGTRLTVV.

The sample holds a few counts of this clone. The chain combines TRBV15 with TRBJ1-1; D might be TRBD1 (5 bases). The V end was cut by 3 bases, the J end by 6 bases, with 20 bases between. This CDR3 comprises 16 residues. The V gene's germline CDR1 is LNHNV and CDR2 YYDKDF (reference sequence). For the CDR3, the DNA is TGTGCCACCAGCAGGGTGGTTGGCAGGGTTCCTGCTGAAGCTTTCTTT. This codes for CATSRVVGRVPAEAFF. The full variable domain, completed using reference TRBV15 and TRBJ1-1, is DAMVIQNPRYQVTQFGKPVTLSCSQTLNHNVMYWYQQKSSQAPKLLFHYYDKDFNNEADTPDNFQSRRPNTSFCFLDIRSPGLGDTAMYLCATSRVVGRVPAEAFFGQGTRLTVV.

This chain uses TRBV2 with TRBJ1-2, with D perhaps matching TRBD1 (6 bases). This CDR3 is 14 amino acids long. Trimming took off 5 bases at V and 2 bases at J, with 12 bases between the two ends. Per the germline V gene, CDR1 is SNHLY and CDR2 is FYNNEI. CDR3 in amino acids: CASSQDRPNYGYTF. The CDR3 DNA sequence: TGTGCCAGCAGTCAAGACAGGCCGAACTATGGCTACACCTTC. Based on the CDR3 plus reference TRBV2 and TRBJ1-2, the full variable domain is EPEVTQTPSHQVTQMGQEVILRCVPISNHLYFYWYRQILGQKVEFLVSFYNNEISEKSEIFDDQFSVERPDGSNFTLKIRSTKLEDSAMYFCASSQDRPNYGYTFGSGTRLTVV.

The CDR3 sequence: CASSHDTPGVNTF. As DNA, the CDR3 is TGCGCCAGCAGCCACGATACACCGGGAGTCAACACCTTC. The V call is TRBV4-1, the J call TRBJ1-2, with D unclear. The CDR3 extends over 13 amino acids. Trimming took 3 bases from V and 12 from J, leaving 17 bases between them. The germline CDR1 and CDR2 sequences are MGHRA and YSYEKL.

The V and J genes are TRBV29-1 and TRBJ1-1; 9 nucleotides agree with TRBD1. The germline gives CDR1 SQVTM, CDR2 ANQGSEA. CDR3 length equals 14 residues. Trimming removed 4 bases from V and 6 bases from J; junction bases left unmatched: 9. CDR3 bases: TGCAGCGTTGCATCCGGGACAGGGATGTCTGAAGCTTTCTTT. This codes for CSVASGTGMSEAFF. The whole variable domain, remainder taken from reference TRBV29-1 and TRBJ1-1, is SAVISQKPSRDICQRGTSLTIQCQVDSQVTMMFWYRQQPGQSLTLIATANQGSEATYESGFVIDKFPISRPNLTFSTLTVSNMSPEDSSIYLCSVASGTGMSEAFFGQGTRLTVV.

The V call is TRBV11-1, the J call TRBJ1-1; 9 bases fit TRBD1. In germline, CDR1 is SGHAT, CDR2 FQDESV (reference sequence). This CDR3 comprises 16 residues. V gave up 6 bases and J gave up 5 bases; unmatched junction bases: 13. The DNA of the CDR3 is TGTGCCAGCAGTCAGATCCCGGGACAGGGCCCGACTGAAGCTTTCTTT. It is translated as CASSQIPGQGPTEAFF.

In this sample, this clone turned up once. The genes are TRBV6-2 or TRBV6-3 and TRBJ1-2; TRBD1 matches 8 bases. Germline CDR1 and CDR2: MNHEY and SVGEGT. The trim removed 5 bases at V and 5 bases at J, leaving 7 bases unmatched. The CDR3 is made up of 14 amino acids. The chain's CDR3 is CASSRDRFWYGYTF. The DNA for the CDR3 is TGTGCCAGCAGTCGGGACAGGTTTTGGTATGGCTACACCTTC.

The chain is built from TRBV19 and TRBJ1-2; D unresolved. Trimming stripped 0 bases from V and 4 bases from J, with 6 bases between. The CDR3 totals 13 residues. Germline lookup yields CDR1 LNHDA and CDR2 SQIVND (reference sequence). The CDR3, as DNA: TGTGCCAGTAGTATAGATAGCAGCTATGGCTACACCTTC. Protein product: CASSIDSSYGYTF.

This chain uses TRBV6-6 with TRBJ2-7, with no clear D. Germline values: CDR1 MNHNY, CDR2 SVGAGI (reference sequence). The CDR3 is made up of 14 amino acids. With 0 bases removed from V and 0 bases from J, the gap between germline ends came to 6 bases. The CDR3 DNA reads as TGTGCCAGCAGTTACTCGAGAACCTCCTACGAGCAGTACTTC. Translation gives CASSYSRTSYEQYF.

V usage is TRBV3-1 (or the pseudogene TRBV3-2) and J usage is TRBJ1-2, with 9 bases fitting TRBD1. The germline V gene has CDR1 LGHDT and CDR2 YNNKEL (reference sequence). V gave up 3 bases and J gave up 7 bases; unmatched junction bases: 15. The CDR3 is 17 residues long. DNA for the CDR3: TGTGCCAGCAGCCAGTATGACACGTGGGACAGGGAAGGTGGCTACACCTTC. Its translation is CASSQYDTWDREGGYTF.

This clone was seen a single time. V is TRBV24-1 and J is TRBJ1-2; possible D gene TRBD1, 6 bases. Trimming took 5 bases from V and 6 from J, leaving 18 bases between them. The germline CDR1 and CDR2 sequences are KGHDR and SFDVKD. The CDR3 is made up of 15 amino acids. The CDR3 sequence: CATSGRTGLQDGYTF. In DNA, the CDR3 is TGTGCCACCAGTGGCCGAACAGGGTTACAGGATGGCTACACCTTC.

This rearrangement joins TRBV5-1 to TRBJ2-5, with D possibly matching TRBD1 (5 bases). The CDR3 loop spans 15 amino acids. Germline-derived CDR1 and CDR2 are SGHRS and YFSETQ. V shed 10 bases and J shed 1 base, with 20 bases lying between them. The CDR3 bases are TGCGCCGCCTCCTATGTAGGGGCGGCCCAAGAGACCCAGTACTTC. Protein product: CAASYVGAAQETQYF.

This clone occurred once. The gene calls are TRBV6-5 and TRBJ1-3; the D gene is possibly TRBD1 (5 bases). Germline V gives CDR1 MNHEY, CDR2 SVGAGI. The CDR3 sequence is 14 residues long. V was clipped by 6 bases and J by 0 bases, with 9 bases between them. CDR3 sequence reads: CASSATGSGNTIYF. The CDR3 coding sequence is TGTGCCAGCAGCGCTACAGGCTCTGGAAACACCATATATTTT.

The V call is TRBV9, the J call TRBJ1-1; 7 nucleotides line up with TRBD1. From germline, CDR1 is SGDLS and CDR2 YYNGEE. Trimming took 3 bases from V and 0 from J; bases not matched to a gene: 14. This CDR3 is 18 amino acids long. DNA of the CDR3: TGTGCCAGCAGCGCAACGATCCAAGCCGGGACAGTGAACACTGAAGCTTTCTTT. Translation gives CASSATIQAGTVNTEAFF.

This clone was seen just once. This chain connects TRBV24-1 to TRBJ1-1; D uncertain. Germline loops: CDR1 KGHDR, CDR2 SFDVKD. V was trimmed by 5 bases and J by 0 bases, leaving 6 bases between them. This CDR3 region has 13 residues. CDR3 sequence reads: CATSVGVNTEAFF. The CDR3 DNA follows: TGTGCCACCAGTGTGGGCGTGAACACTGAAGCTTTCTTT.

The gene calls are TRBV30 and TRBJ2-2; TRBD1 is a possible D gene (6 bases). V was pared by 4 bases and J by 9 bases, with 15 bases between. Germline-derived CDR1 and CDR2 are GTSNPN and SVGIG (reference sequence). The CDR3 is 13 amino acids. CDR3 sequence: CAWITQGNRELFF. The DNA for the CDR3 is TGTGCCTGGATTACACAGGGTAACAGGGAGCTGTTTTTT.

V usage is TRBV6-5 and J usage is TRBJ1-2, with a tentative D call TRBD1 (5 bases). Trimming took 7 bases from V and 7 from J, leaving 13 bases between them. The CDR3 loop spans 12 amino acids. The germline V gene has CDR1 MNHEY and CDR2 SVGAGI. CDR3 DNA: TGTGCCAGCATCTCGCAGGGAGGTGGCTACACCTTC. Residues: CASISQGGGYTF.

This chain connects TRBV4-2 to TRBJ1-2; 8 bases are shared with TRBD1. Germline CDR1 and CDR2: LGHNA and YNFKEQ. CDR3 length: 17 residues. V gave up 1 base and J gave up 4 bases; unmatched junction bases: 11. The CDR3 DNA sequence: TGTGCCAGCAGCCAAGTAGGGACAGGTCCAGGGTTCTATGGCTACACCTTC. Amino acids: CASSQVGTGPGFYGYTF.

This clone was picked up one time. The chain combines TRBV4-2 with TRBJ2-3, with D possibly matching TRBD2 (5 bases). This CDR3 comprises 12 residues. V lost 1 base and J lost 6, with 5 bases in between. Germline CDR1 LGHNA, CDR2 YNFKEQ. For the CDR3, the DNA is TGTGCCAGCAGCCAAGTAGCGGATACGCAGTATTTT. The encoded protein is CASSQVADTQYF.

The chain employs TRBV5-5 and TRBJ1-1; possible D gene TRBD1, 5 bases. The CDR3 totals 12 residues. CDR1 SGHKS and CDR2 YYEKEE come from the germline V gene (reference sequence). V was shortened by 4 bases and J by 11 bases, with 15 bases between the two germline ends. In nucleotides, the CDR3 is TGTGCCAGCAGCCTGCTCGATGGGGCGGCTTTCTTT. As protein: CASSLLDGAAFF.

This chain uses TRBV7-9 with TRBJ1-1; D may be TRBD1 (5 bases). Trimming shortened V by 3 bases and J by 0 bases, and 11 bases separated the two germline ends. Germline V CDR1 and CDR2: SEHNR, FQNEAQ (reference sequence). The CDR3 is made up of 15 amino acids. The CDR3 sequence: CASSLGRVLNTEAFF. The CDR3 DNA reads as TGTGCCAGCAGCTTGGGGCGCGTCTTGAACACTGAAGCTTTCTTT.